This T cell receptor (beta chain) was recorded in a study of blood T cell repertoires in COVID-19 (dated by TCRdb to the early 2020s). Looking at the study overall: The collaborator samples originated in the United States, Italy and Spain and spanned the acute and convalescent phases of COVID-19. The material from the prospective study consisted of cDNA or gDNA derived from T cells, B-cell-depleted T cells, or PBMCs. Deeply sampled blood TCRbeta repertoires from subjects exposed to, actively infected with, or recovered from COVID-19 were included in the dataset. The repertoires were made available in a free public database intended to serve as a resource for research on the immune response to SARS-CoV-2. The samples were drawn from the first 160 participants of the ongoing ImmuneRACE study and from 1,254 subjects provided by 6 global collaborators. A de-identified subject ID, COVID-19 status, age in years and sex were almost always included in the sample metadata. Where available, HLA class I and class II types were obtained from metadata supplied by the sample provider rather than from assay-based typing. Broad study findings and their caveats: How much clinical and demographic metadata was included differed by source and by participant, and the metadata was provided uncurated.

Whole blood was collected in K2EDTA tubes by collaborating institutions according to the institutions' own protocols. For TCRbeta analysis, collaborator samples were shipped as frozen whole blood, as isolated PBMCs, or as DNA extracted from either sample type. To note about this clone: What this receptor recognizes is not known. The input lacks base qualities; no much larger clone sits a single base away.

TCRbeta CDR3 regions were amplified from genomic DNA by means of the immunoSEQ Assay, a bias-controlled multiplex PCR. The authors' analysis ran thus. The number of nucleated cells in each sample was estimated from the amplification of reference gene primers within the assay. Sequence reads were collapsed and filtered to measure the absolute abundance of every unique TCRbeta CDR3 rearrangement. Productive Simpson clonality was computed per sample as the square root of Simpson's diversity index over productive rearrangements. TCRdb took over this immuneACCESS table, retaining in-frame rearrangements with V and J assigned. Such tables are incomplete; in checked studies, under half of the missing clones stem from an unresolved V gene, and the remainder is unexplained. The V and J calls and clone size were taken over from that table, and D and trimming were inferred from the DNA. The sample table shows around 130,000 clones, and about four fifths are seen once. The ten largest make up 1.1% to 1.5% of the sample.

This TCR derives from a man aged 55-75 years with acute or convalescent COVID-19. The sample was peripheral blood.

At the DNA level, the sequence is TGTGCCAGCAGCTGGGACTCCTCTGGAAACACCATATATTTT. It translates as CASSWDSSGNTIYF. The rearrangement joined TRBV7-2 to TRBJ1-3, and possibly TRBD1, on 5 matching bases. Based on the germline V gene, the CDR1 and CDR2 sequences are SGHTA and FQGNSA. The CDR3 goes from the cysteine to the phenylalanine over 14 residues. Only the CDR3 region is kept as DNA, spanning 42 bases read in frame from base 1. The germline ends are 7 bases apart after V is trimmed by 4 bases and J by 0 bases.